This TCR beta chain was documented in a study of T cells in tuberculosis. Study in general: CD1B tetramers identified T cells specific for mycobacterial lipid GMM. This South African cohort compared adolescents with or without latent tuberculosis against adults with active tuberculosis. Overall study results and limits: Active tuberculosis TCR-alpha repertoires lay closer to GMM-specific TCRs than IGRA-negative controls, suggesting clonal expansion.

Assay: immunoSEQ multiplex PCR; the TCRdb copy retains only in-frame clones and omits some. The data contain approximately 35,000 clones, nearly 97% of them singletons. Remarks on this clone: As yet, its antigen is unknown.

V was clipped by 0 bases and J by 7 bases; unmatched bases: 0. This CDR3 comprises 15 residues. Germline values: CDR1 MNHEY, CDR2 SMNVEV (reference sequence). Sequenced material: PBMCs. The chain uses TRBV27 and TRBJ1-6; 10 nucleotides line up with TRBD1. This receptor was obtained from a donor under 30 with latent tuberculosis or without tuberculosis infection. The CDR3 spells CASSLSGQGNSPLHF. As DNA, the CDR3 is TGTGCCAGCAGTTTATCGGGACAGGGGAATTCACCCCTCCACTTT.